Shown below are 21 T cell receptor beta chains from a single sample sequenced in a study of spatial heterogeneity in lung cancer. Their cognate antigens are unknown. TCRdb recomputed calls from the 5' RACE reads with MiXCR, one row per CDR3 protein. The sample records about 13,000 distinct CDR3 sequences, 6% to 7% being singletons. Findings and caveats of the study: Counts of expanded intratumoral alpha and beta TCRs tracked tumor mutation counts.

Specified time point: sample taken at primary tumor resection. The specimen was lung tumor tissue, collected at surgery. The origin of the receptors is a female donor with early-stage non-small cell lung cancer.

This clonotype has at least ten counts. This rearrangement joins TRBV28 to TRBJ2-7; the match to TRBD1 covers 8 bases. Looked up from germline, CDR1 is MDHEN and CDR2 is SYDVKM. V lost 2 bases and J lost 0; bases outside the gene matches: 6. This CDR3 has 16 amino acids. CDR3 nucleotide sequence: TGTGCCAGCAGTTTAAATGGCGGACAGGGCTCCTACGAGCAGTACTTC. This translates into CASSLNGGQGSYEQYF.

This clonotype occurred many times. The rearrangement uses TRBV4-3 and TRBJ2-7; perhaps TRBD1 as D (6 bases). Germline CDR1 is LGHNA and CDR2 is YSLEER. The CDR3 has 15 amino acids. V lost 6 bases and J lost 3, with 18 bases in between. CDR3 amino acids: CASSHGRGDLYEQYF. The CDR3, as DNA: TGCGCCAGCAGTCATGGCAGGGGAGACCTCTACGAGCAGTACTTC.

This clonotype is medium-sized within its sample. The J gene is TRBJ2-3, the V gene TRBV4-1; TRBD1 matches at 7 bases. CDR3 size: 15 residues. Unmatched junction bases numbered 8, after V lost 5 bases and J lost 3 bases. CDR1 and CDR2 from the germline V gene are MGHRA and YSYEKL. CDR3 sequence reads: CASSSRQGGTDTQYF. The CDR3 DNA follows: TGCGCCAGCAGCTCACGACAGGGTGGAACAGATACGCAGTATTTT.

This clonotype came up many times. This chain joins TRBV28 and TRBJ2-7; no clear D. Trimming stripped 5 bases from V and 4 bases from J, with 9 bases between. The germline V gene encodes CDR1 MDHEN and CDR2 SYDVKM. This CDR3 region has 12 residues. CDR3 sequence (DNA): TGTGCCAGCAGTAGCTTGCGTTACGAGCAGTACTTC. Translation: CASSSLRYEQYF.

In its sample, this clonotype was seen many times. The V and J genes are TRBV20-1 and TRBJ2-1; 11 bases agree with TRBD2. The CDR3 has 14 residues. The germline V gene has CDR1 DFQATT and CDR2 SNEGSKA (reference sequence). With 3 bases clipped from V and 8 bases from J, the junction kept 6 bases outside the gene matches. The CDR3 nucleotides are TGCAGTGCTAGGGGACTAGCGGCAGCCTATGAGCAGTTCTTC. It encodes CSARGLAAAYEQFF.

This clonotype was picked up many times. The CDR3: CASSRTGTSGRLGDEQFF. CDR3 DNA: TGTGCCAGCAGTCGTACCGGGACTAGCGGGAGGCTGGGGGATGAGCAGTTCTTC. The J gene is TRBJ2-1, the V gene TRBV12-3 or TRBV12-4, with 15 bases fitting TRBD2. With V trimmed by 5 bases and J by 8 bases, 13 bases remained unmatched. The CDR3 runs to 18 residues.

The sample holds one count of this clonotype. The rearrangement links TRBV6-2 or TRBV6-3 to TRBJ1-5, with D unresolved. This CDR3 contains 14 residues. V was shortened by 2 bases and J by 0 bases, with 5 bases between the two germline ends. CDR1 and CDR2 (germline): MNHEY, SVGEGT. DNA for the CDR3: TGTGCCAGCAGTTACATATATAGCAATCAGCCCCAGCATTTT. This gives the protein CASSYIYSNQPQHF.

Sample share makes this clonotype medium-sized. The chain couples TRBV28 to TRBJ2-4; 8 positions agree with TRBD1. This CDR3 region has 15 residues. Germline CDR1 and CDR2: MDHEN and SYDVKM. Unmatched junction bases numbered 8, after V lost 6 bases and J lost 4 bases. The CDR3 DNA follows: TGTGCCAGCAGCCTAACCACAGGGGGTAAAAACATTCAGTACTTC. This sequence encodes CASSLTTGGKNIQYF.

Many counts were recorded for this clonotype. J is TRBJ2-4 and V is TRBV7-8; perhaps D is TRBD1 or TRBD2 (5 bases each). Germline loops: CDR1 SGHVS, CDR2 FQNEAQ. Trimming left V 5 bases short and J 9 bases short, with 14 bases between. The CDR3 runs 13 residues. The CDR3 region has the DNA TGTGCCAGCAGCGACTTAAGGGACGGCATTCAGTACTTC. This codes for CASSDLRDGIQYF.

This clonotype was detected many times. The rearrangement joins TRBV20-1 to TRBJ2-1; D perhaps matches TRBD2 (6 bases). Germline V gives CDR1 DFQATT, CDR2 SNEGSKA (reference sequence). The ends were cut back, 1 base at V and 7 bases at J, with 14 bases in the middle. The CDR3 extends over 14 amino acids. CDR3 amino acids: CSARGPGLGNEQFF. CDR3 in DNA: TGCAGTGCTAGAGGTCCGGGACTCGGGAATGAGCAGTTCTTC.

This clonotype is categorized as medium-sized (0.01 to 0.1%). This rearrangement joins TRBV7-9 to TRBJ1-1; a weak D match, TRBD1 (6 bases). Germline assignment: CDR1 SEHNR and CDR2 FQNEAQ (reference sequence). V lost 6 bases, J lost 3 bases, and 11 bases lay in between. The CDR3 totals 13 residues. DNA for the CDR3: TGTGCCAGCAGTCTGAACAGGGACACTGAAGCTTTCTTT. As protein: CASSLNRDTEAFF.

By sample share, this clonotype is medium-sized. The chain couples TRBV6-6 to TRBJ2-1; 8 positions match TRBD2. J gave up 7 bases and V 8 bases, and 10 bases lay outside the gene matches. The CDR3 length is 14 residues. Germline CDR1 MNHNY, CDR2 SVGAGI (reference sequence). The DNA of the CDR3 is TGTGCCAGCGCCACCGGGACTAGTGAGAATGAGCAGTTCTTC. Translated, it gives CASATGTSENEQFF.

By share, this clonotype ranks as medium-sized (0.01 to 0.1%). The CDR3 region is CASSPMISTDTQYF. Written as DNA, the CDR3 is TGTGCCAGCAGCCCGATGATAAGCACAGATACGCAGTATTTT. The chain recombines TRBV7-2 with TRBJ2-3; D is undetermined. CDR3 length equals 14 residues. Germline V gene data show CDR1 as SGHTA and CDR2 as FQGNSA. V was cut by 5 bases and J by 0 bases, with 9 bases left in between.

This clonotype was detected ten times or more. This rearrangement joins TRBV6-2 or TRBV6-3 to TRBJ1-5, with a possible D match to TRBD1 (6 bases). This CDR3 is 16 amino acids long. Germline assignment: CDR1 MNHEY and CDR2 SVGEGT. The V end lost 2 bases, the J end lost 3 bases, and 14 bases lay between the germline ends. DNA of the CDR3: TGTGCCAGCAGTTACGGACGACAGGTAAACAATCAGCCCCAGCATTTT. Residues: CASSYGRQVNNQPQHF.

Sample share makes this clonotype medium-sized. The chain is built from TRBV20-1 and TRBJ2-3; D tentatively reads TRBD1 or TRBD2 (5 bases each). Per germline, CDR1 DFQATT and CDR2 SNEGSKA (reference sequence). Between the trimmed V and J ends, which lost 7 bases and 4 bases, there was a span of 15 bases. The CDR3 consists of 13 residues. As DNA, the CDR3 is TGCAGTGTTACGCATGGGGGTCCAGATACGCAGTATTTT. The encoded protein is CSVTHGGPDTQYF.

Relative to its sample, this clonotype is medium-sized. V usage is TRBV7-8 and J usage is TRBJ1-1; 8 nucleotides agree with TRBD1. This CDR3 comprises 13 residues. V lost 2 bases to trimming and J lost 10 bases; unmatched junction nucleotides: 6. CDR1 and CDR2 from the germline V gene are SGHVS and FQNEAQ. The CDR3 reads CASSLRAGQGAFF. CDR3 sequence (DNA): TGTGCCAGCAGCTTAAGGGCAGGACAGGGAGCTTTCTTT.

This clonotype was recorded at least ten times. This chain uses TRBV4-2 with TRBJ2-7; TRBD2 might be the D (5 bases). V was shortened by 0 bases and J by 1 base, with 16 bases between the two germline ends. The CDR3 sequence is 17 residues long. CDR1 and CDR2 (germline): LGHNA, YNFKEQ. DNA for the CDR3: TGTGCCAGCAGCCAAGATTGGTCGGCGGCGGGTTCCTACGAGCAGTACTTC. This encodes CASSQDWSAAGSYEQYF.

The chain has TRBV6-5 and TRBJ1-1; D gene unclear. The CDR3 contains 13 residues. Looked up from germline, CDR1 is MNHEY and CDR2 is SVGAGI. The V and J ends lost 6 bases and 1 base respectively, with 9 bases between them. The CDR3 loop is CASRMIRNTEAFF. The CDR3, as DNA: TGTGCCAGCAGGATGATAAGGAACACTGAAGCTTTCTTT.

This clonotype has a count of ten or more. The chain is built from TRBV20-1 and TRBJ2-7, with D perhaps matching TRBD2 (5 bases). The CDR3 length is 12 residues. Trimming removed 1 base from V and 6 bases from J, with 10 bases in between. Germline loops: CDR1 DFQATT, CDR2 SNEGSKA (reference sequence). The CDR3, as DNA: TGCAGTGCTAGAGGAGGGTTCCCCGAGCAGTACTTC. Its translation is CSARGGFPEQYF.

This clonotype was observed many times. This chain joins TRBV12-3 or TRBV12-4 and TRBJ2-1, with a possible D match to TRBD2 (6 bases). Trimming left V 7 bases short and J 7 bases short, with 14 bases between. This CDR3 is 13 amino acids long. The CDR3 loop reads CASKTSSGNEQFF. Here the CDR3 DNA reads TGTGCCAGCAAAACTAGCTCGGGTAATGAGCAGTTCTTC.

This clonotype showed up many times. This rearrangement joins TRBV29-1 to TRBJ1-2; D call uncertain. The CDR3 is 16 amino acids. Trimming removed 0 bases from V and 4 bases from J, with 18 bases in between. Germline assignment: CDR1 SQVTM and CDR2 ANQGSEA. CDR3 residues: CSVEDRAGVMSYGYTF. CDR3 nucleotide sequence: TGCAGCGTTGAAGATCGGGCCGGGGTGATGTCCTATGGCTACACCTTC.